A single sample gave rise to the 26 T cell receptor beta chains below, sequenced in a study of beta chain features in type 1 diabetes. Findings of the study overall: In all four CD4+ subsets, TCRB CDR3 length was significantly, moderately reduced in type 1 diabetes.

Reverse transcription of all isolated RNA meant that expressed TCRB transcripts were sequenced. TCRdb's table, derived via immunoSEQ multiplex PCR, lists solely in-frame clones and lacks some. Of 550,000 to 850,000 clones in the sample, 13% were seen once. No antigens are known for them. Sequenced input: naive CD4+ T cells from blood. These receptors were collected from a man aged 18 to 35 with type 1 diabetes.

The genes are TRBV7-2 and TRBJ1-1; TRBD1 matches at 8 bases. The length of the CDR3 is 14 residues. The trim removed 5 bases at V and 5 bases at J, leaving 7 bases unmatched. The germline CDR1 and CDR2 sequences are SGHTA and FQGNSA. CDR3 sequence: CASSRQGFVTEAFF. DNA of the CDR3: TGTGCCAGCAGCCGACAGGGGTTCGTGACTGAAGCTTTCTTT.

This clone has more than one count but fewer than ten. DNA of the CDR3: TGCAGCGTTGAAGGTTCCGGACGGGGACTGGCTGAAGCTTTCTTT. It is translated as CSVEGSGRGLAEAFF. V and J are TRBV29-1 and TRBJ1-1; possibly TRBD1 for D (5 bases). V lost 1 base, J lost 6 bases, and 18 bases lay in between. The CDR3 contains 15 residues. Germline values: CDR1 SQVTM, CDR2 ANQGSEA.

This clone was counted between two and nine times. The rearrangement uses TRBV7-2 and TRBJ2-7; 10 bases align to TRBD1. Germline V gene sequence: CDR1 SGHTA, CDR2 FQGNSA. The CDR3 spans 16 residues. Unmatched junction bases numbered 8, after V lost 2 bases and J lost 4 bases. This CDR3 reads CASSLYGTGVAYEQYF. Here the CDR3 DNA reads TGTGCCAGCAGCTTATATGGGACAGGGGTGGCTTACGAGCAGTACTTC.

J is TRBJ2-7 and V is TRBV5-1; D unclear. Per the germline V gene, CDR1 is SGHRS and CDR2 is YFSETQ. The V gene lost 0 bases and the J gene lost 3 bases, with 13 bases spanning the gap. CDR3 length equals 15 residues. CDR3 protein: CASSLVPALNYEQYF. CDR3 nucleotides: TGCGCCAGCAGCTTGGTACCAGCTTTAAACTACGAGCAGTACTTC.

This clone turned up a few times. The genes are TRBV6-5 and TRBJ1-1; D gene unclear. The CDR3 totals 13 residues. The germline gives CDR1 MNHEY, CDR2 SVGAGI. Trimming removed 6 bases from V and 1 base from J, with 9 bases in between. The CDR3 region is CASRLGANTEAFF. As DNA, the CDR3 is TGTGCCAGCAGGCTAGGAGCGAACACTGAAGCTTTCTTT.

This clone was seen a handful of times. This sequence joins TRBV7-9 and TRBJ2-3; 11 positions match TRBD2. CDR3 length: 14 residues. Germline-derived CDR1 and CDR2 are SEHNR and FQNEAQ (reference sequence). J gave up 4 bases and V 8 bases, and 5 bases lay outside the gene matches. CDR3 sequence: CASDLAGGADTQYF. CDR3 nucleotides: TGTGCCAGCGATCTAGCGGGGGGCGCAGATACGCAGTATTTT.

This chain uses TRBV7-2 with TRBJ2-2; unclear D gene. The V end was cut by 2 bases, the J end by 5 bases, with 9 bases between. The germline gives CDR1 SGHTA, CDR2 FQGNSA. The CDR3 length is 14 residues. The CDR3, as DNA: TGTGCCAGCAGCTTAACTGACCAAACCGGGGAGCTGTTTTTT. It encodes CASSLTDQTGELFF.

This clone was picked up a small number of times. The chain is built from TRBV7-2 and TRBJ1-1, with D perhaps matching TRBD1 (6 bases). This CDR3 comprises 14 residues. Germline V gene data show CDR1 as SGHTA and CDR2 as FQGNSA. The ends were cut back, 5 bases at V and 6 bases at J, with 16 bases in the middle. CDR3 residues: CASSRTRTAPEAFF. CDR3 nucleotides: TGTGCCAGCAGCCGAACCCGGACAGCCCCTGAAGCTTTCTTT.

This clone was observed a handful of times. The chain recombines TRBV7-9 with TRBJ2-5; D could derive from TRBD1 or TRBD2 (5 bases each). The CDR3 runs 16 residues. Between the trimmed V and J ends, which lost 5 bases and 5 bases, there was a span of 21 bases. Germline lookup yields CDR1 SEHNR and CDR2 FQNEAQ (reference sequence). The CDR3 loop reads CASSPLGQGVVETQYF. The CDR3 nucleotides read TGTGCCAGCAGCCCCTTGGGGCAGGGAGTAGTCGAGACCCAGTACTTC.

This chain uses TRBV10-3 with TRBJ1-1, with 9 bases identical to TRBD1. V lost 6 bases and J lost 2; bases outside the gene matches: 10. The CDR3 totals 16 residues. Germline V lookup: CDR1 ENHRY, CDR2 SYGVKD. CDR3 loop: CAIRPGQGSFNTEAFF. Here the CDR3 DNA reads TGTGCCATCAGGCCGGGACAGGGATCTTTTAACACTGAAGCTTTCTTT.

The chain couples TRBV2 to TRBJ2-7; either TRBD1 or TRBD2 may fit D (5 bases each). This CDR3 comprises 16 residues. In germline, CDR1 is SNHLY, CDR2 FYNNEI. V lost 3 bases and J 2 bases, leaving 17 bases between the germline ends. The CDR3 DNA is TGTGCCAGCAGTGATGGGGCCGGGACCGCCACCTACGAGCAGTACTTC. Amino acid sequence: CASSDGAGTATYEQYF.

CDR3 bases: TGTGCCATCAGTTCTGGGACAGGGCAGACAGATACGCAGTATTTT. Translation: CAISSGTGQTDTQYF. This rearrangement joins TRBV10-3 to TRBJ2-3, with 9 bases that match TRBD1. The CDR3 consists of 15 residues. Germline V gives CDR1 ENHRY, CDR2 SYGVKD. With 5 bases clipped from V and 3 bases from J, the junction kept 6 bases outside the gene matches.

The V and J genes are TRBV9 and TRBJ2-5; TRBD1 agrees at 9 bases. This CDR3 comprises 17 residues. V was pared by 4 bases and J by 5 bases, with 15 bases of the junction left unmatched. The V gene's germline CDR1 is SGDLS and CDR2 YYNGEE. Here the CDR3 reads CASSPESWTGDRETQYF. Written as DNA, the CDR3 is TGTGCCAGCAGCCCAGAATCATGGACAGGGGACCGGGAGACCCAGTACTTC.

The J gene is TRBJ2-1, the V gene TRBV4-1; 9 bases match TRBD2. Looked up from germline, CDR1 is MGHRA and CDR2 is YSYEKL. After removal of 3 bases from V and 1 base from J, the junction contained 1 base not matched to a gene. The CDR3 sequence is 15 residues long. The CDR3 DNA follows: TGCGCCAGCAGCCAGAGCGGGGGGTCCTACAATGAGCAGTTCTTC. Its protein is CASSQSGGSYNEQFF.

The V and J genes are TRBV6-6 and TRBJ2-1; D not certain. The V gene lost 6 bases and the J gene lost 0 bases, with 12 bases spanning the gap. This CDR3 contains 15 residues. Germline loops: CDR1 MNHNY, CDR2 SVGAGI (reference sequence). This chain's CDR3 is CASSMSGSSYNEQFF. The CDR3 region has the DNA TGTGCCAGCAGCATGTCTGGCAGCTCCTACAATGAGCAGTTCTTC.

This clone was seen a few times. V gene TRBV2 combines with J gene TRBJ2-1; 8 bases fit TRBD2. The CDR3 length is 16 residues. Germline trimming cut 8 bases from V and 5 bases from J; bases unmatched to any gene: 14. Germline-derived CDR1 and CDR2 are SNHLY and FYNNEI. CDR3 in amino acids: CASRRRSGGLHNEQFF. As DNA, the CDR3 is TGTGCCAGCCGACGGCGGAGCGGGGGCCTGCACAATGAGCAGTTCTTC.

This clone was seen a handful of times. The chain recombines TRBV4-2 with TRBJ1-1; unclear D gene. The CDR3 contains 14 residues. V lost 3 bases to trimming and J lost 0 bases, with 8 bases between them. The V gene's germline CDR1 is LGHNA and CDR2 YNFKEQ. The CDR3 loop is CASSHGLMNTEAFF. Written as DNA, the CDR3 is TGTGCCAGCAGCCACGGGCTCATGAACACTGAAGCTTTCTTT.

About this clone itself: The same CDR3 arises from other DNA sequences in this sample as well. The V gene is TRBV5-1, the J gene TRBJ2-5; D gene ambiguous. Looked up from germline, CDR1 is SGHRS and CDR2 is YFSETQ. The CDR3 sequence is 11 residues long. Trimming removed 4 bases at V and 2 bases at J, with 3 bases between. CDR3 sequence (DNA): TGCGCCAGCAGCCAGCAAGAGACCCAGTACTTC. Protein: CASSQQETQYF.

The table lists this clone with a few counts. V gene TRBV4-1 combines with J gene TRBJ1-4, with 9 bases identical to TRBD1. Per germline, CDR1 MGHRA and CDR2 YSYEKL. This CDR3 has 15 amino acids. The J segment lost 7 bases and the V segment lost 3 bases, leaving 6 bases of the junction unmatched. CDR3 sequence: CASSHPQGAGEKLFF. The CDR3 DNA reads TGCGCCAGCAGCCACCCACAGGGGGCAGGTGAAAAACTGTTTTTT.

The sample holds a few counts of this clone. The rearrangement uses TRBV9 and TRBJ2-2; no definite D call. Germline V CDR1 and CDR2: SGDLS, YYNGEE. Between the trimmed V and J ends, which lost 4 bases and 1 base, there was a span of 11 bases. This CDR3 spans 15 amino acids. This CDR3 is CASSPGPGNTGELFF. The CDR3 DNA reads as TGTGCCAGCAGCCCCGGACCAGGGAACACCGGGGAGCTGTTTTTT. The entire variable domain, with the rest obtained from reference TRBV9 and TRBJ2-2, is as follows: DSGVTQTPKHLITATGQRVTLRCSPRSGDLSVYWYQQSLDQGLQFLIQYYNGEERAKGNILERFSAQQFPDLHSELNLSSLELGDSALYFCASSPGPGNTGELFFGEGSRLTVL.

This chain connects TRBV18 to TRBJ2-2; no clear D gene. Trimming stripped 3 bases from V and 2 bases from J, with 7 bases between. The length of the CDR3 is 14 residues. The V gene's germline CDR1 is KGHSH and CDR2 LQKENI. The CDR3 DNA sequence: TGTGCCAGCTCACCGTTAGATAACACCGGGGAGCTGTTTTTT. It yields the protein CASSPLDNTGELFF.

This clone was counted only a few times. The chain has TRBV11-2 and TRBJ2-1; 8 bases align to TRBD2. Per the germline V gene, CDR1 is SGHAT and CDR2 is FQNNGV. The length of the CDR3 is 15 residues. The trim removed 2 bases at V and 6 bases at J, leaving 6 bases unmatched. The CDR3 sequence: CASSLMAGGSNEQFF. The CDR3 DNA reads TGTGCCAGCAGCTTAATGGCGGGGGGCTCCAATGAGCAGTTCTTC. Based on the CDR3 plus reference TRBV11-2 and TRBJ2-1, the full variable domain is EAGVAQSPRYKIIEKRQSVAFWCNPISGHATLYWYQQILGQGPKLLIQFQNNGVVDDSQLPKDRFSAERLKGVDSTLKIQPAKLEDSAVYLCASSLMAGGSNEQFFGPGTRLTVL.

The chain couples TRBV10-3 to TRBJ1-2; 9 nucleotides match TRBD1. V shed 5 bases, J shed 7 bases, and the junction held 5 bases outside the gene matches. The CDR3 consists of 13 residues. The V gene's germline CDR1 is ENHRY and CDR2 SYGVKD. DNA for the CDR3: TGTGCCATCAGTACACAGGGGGCGGGTGGCTACACCTTC. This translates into CAISTQGAGGYTF.

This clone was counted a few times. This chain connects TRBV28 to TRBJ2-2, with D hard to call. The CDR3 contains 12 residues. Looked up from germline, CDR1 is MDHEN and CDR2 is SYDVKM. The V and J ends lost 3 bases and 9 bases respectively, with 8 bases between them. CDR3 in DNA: TGTGCCAGCAGTTTTTCTGCCAGGGAGCTGTTTTTT. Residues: CASSFSARELFF. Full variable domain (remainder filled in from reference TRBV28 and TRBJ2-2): DVKVTQSSRYLVKRTGEKVFLECVQDMDHENMFWYRQDPGLGLRLIYFSYDVKMKEKGDIPEGYSVSREKKERFSLILESASTNQTSMYLCASSFSARELFFGEGSRLTVL.

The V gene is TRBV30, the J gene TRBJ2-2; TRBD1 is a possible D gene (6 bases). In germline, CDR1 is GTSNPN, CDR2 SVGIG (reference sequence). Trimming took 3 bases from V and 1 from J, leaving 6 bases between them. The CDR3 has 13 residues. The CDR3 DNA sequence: TGTGCCTGGAGGGGACAGAACACCGGGGAGCTGTTTTTT. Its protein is CAWRGQNTGELFF.

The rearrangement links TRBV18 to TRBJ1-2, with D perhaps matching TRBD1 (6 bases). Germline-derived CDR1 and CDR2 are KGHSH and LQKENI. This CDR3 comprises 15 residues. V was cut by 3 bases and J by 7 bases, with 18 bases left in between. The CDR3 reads CASSPAGGETLGYTF. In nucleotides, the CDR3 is TGTGCCAGCTCACCGGCCGGGGGCGAGACTCTTGGCTACACCTTC.